This section outlines one T cell receptor beta chain sequence together with its context. This entry comes from a study of blood T cell repertoires in COVID-19. Clones were read by immunoSEQ multiplex PCR, and TCRdb kept only the in-frame ones, dropping some. The sample yields some 130,000 clones, around 89% seen once. The sequence was collected from a man aged 45 to 65 with active or convalescent COVID-19. The sample taken for sequencing was peripheral blood.

CDR3 nucleotide sequence: TGTGCCAGCAGCTCTGGGGCTCTTTCGTACGAGCAGTACTTC. This translates into CASSSGALSYEQYF. The chain employs TRBV5-4 and TRBJ2-7; a possible D gene is TRBD1 (5 bases). V was trimmed by 3 bases and J by 4 bases, leaving 14 bases between them. CDR3 size: 14 residues. CDR1 and CDR2 from the germline V gene are SGHNT and YYREEE (reference sequence).